This T cell receptor beta chain was observed in a study of CD8+CD57+ T cells in acquired aplastic anemia. Overall study context: DNA per sorted CD4+ or CD8+ sample ranged about 0.18 to 30 ug, averaging about 2.9 ug.

Findings and caveats of the study: Patients and controls were not found to differ significantly in CD8+ Simpson's diversity. Around 29 CD8+ CDR3 sequences were shared between patients and controls.

Germline loops: CDR1 MGHRA, CDR2 YSYEKL. The junction had 4 bases not matched to a gene; V was cut back by 2 bases and J by 0 bases. The CDR3 has 15 amino acids. Genomic DNA constituted the template upon which TCR beta VDJ and CDR3 profiling was performed. One entry per CDR3 protein results from TCRdb running MiXCR on the reads. Of 130,000 or so distinct CDR3 sequences listed, 40% to 45% were seen once; the top ten hold roughly 8.4%. Note on this clonotype: The antigen remains undetermined.

Sequencing was performed on sorted CD4+, CD8+, or CD8+CD57+ T cells (not recorded which) from PBMCs. This chain uses TRBV4-1 with TRBJ2-7; TRBD1 aligns across 7 bases. The sequence was obtained from a human donor in good health, serving as a control. CDR3 region: CASSQLQGSSYEQYF. For the CDR3, the DNA is TGCGCCAGCAGCCAACTACAGGGGAGCTCCTACGAGCAGTACTTC.